These 24 T cell receptor beta chains were sequenced from one sample in a study of shared clonotypes between healthy human individuals. Some clones are missing from TCRdb's copy, which holds only in-frame ones; the method was immunoSEQ multiplex PCR. The sample includes about 2.1 million clones, approximately 94% of them seen just once. Naivety among CD8 cells was defined by CD45RO negativity and positive CCR7 selection, thereby excluding terminally differentiated effector memory CD45RA+ cells. The material sequenced was naive CD8+ T cells from PBMCs. The receptors shown here come from a man in his late teens or twenties in good health. Some clones in this sample may be carry-over from other donors' samples.

The table lists this clone with a count of one. This CDR3 is also generated by other DNA sequences in the sample. The chain has TRBV6-5 and TRBJ2-1; D may be TRBD1 (5 bases). The germline V gene encodes CDR1 MNHEY and CDR2 SVGAGI. The CDR3 loop spans 14 amino acids. The V gene lost 2 bases and the J gene lost 4 bases, with 9 bases spanning the gap. This CDR3 is CASSYGQGYNEQFF. CDR3 DNA: TGTGCCAGCAGTTACGGTCAGGGTTACAATGAGCAGTTCTTC.

V is TRBV29-1 and J is TRBJ2-5, with 11 bases that match TRBD2. V lost 2 bases to trimming and J lost 5 bases; unmatched junction nucleotides: 13. The CDR3 totals 17 residues. CDR1 and CDR2 (germline): SQVTM, ANQGSEA. The CDR3 bases are TGCAGCGTTGAATATGTTAAACTAGCGGGAGTGGGGGAGACCCAGTACTTC. Residues: CSVEYVKLAGVGETQYF.

The chain recombines TRBV4-1 with TRBJ2-7; D possibly corresponds to TRBD1 (6 bases). V was trimmed by 3 bases and J by 4 bases, leaving 13 bases between them. The germline gives CDR1 MGHRA, CDR2 YSYEKL. The CDR3 has 14 amino acids. CDR3 nucleotides: TGCGCCAGCAGCCACCGATCAGGGGCGTACGAGCAGTACTTC. The encoded protein is CASSHRSGAYEQYF.

The V call is TRBV29-1, the J call TRBJ2-7; the D call may be TRBD1 or TRBD2 (5 bases each). CDR1 is SQVTM and CDR2 is ANQGSEA in the germline V gene. V was trimmed by 4 bases and J by 6 bases, leaving 13 bases between them. There are 12 residues in the CDR3. The CDR3 nucleotides are TGCAGCGTTGGTAACGGGGCCCGCGAGCAGTACTTC. It specifies CSVGNGAREQYF.

The chain is built from TRBV11-2 and TRBJ1-2; D gene ambiguous. V lost 1 base and J 3 bases, leaving 15 bases between the germline ends. Germline assignment: CDR1 SGHAT and CDR2 FQNNGV. This CDR3 contains 16 residues. CDR3: CASSLGTVGDDYGYTF. CDR3 DNA sequence: TGTGCCAGCAGCTTAGGCACAGTGGGTGACGACTATGGCTACACCTTC.

A single count supports this clone. CDR3 loop: CASSQGANTGGELFF. The CDR3 DNA is TGCGCCAGCAGCCAAGGGGCGAATACGGGCGGGGAGCTGTTTTTT. The chain has TRBV4-1 and TRBJ2-2, with D unclear. CDR1 and CDR2 from the germline V gene are MGHRA and YSYEKL. The CDR3 loop spans 15 amino acids. The V end lost 1 base, the J end lost 7 bases, and 13 bases lay between the germline ends.

The V call is TRBV13, the J call TRBJ2-3; D is ambiguous. Per germline, CDR1 PRHDT and CDR2 FYEKMQ (reference sequence). V was cut by 1 base and J by 1 base, with 12 bases left in between. This CDR3 spans 16 amino acids. CDR3 loop: CASSLVGGWGTDTQYF. The CDR3 DNA is TGTGCCAGCAGCTTAGTTGGTGGCTGGGGCACAGATACGCAGTATTTT.

The genes are TRBV11-2 and TRBJ2-1, with 8 bases fitting TRBD1. The germline CDR1 and CDR2 sequences are SGHAT and FQNNGV. V was pared by 2 bases and J by 3 bases, with 6 bases of the junction left unmatched. The CDR3 covers 16 residues. In nucleotides, the CDR3 is TGTGCCAGCAGCTTATACAGGGGGGCCGGCTACAATGAGCAGTTCTTC. It specifies CASSLYRGAGYNEQFF. Together with reference TRBV11-2 and TRBJ2-1, the CDR3 gives the full variable domain: EAGVAQSPRYKIIEKRQSVAFWCNPISGHATLYWYQQILGQGPKLLIQFQNNGVVDDSQLPKDRFSAERLKGVDSTLKIQPAKLEDSAVYLCASSLYRGAGYNEQFFGPGTRLTVL.

This sequence joins TRBV27 and TRBJ1-1, with TRBD1 matching 9 bases. V lost 3 bases and J lost 0; bases outside the gene matches: 14. Germline V lookup: CDR1 MNHEY, CDR2 SMNVEV (reference sequence). This CDR3 spans 19 amino acids. The CDR3 DNA is TGTGCCAGCAGTTTCCTATCGACAGGGGGGACCATAATGAACACTGAAGCTTTCTTT. It yields the protein CASSFLSTGGTIMNTEAFF.

This rearrangement joins TRBV25-1 to TRBJ2-1; possibly TRBD2 for D (6 bases). The V gene lost 8 bases and the J gene lost 4 bases, with 9 bases spanning the gap. Germline CDR1 reads MGHDK; CDR2 reads SYGVNS. This CDR3 has 12 amino acids. The CDR3 sequence: CASGGLYNEQFF. Written as DNA, the CDR3 is TGTGCCAGCGGGGGACTTTACAATGAGCAGTTCTTC. Together with reference TRBV25-1 and TRBJ2-1, the CDR3 gives the full variable domain: EADIYQTPRYLVIGTGKKITLECSQTMGHDKMYWYQQDPGMELHLIHYSYGVNSTEKGDLSSESTVSRIRTEHFPLTLESARPSHTSQYLCASGGLYNEQFFGPGTRLTVL.

This chain joins TRBV21-1 and TRBJ2-7; TRBD2, the D gene given by the table, was not confirmed from the DNA. TRBV21-1 is termed a pseudogene. The CDR3 runs 17 residues. The CDR3 here is CASSKAPGSGVAYEQYF. In DNA, the CDR3 is TGTGCCAGCAGCAAAGCGCCTGGTAGCGGGGTAGCCTACGAGCAGTACTTC.

The chain carries TRBV4-1 and TRBJ2-7, with D tentatively TRBD2 (6 bases). V was shortened by 4 bases and J by 0 bases, with 16 bases between the two germline ends. Germline CDR1 and CDR2: MGHRA and YSYEKL. The CDR3 loop spans 16 amino acids. CDR3 in amino acids: CASSLRLAGSSYEQYF. Here the CDR3 DNA reads TGCGCCAGCAGCCTTAGACTGGCGGGGAGCTCCTACGAGCAGTACTTC.

This chain uses TRBV5-4 with TRBJ2-3; the D gene is possibly TRBD2 (6 bases). The CDR3 spans 16 residues. CDR1 and CDR2 (germline): SGHNT, YYREEE (reference sequence). Deletions cut 2 bases from V and 6 bases from J, with 19 bases between. The chain's CDR3 is CASSLIAGLLGDTQYF. As DNA, the CDR3 is TGTGCCAGCAGCTTAATCGCGGGGTTGTTAGGGGATACGCAGTATTTT.

The gene calls are TRBV7-9 and TRBJ2-2; D is possibly TRBD1 (5 bases). Germline V CDR1 and CDR2: SEHNR, FQNEAQ (reference sequence). The CDR3 is 15 amino acids. With 3 bases removed from V and 6 bases from J, the gap between germline ends came to 14 bases. CDR3 DNA sequence: TGTGCCAGCAGCTTGGGGCAGCCGCTCCCCGGGGAGCTGTTTTTT. Translating gives CASSLGQPLPGELFF.

V and J are TRBV28 and TRBJ2-7; no definite D call. V lost 3 bases and J 2 bases, leaving 11 bases between the germline ends. Looked up from germline, CDR1 is MDHEN and CDR2 is SYDVKM. The CDR3 runs 14 residues. The CDR3 region has the DNA TGTGCCAGCAGTTTCCAGGCTGGCCCCTACGAGCAGTACTTC. Protein product: CASSFQAGPYEQYF.

V usage is TRBV27 and J usage is TRBJ2-7, with 8 bases identical to TRBD1. Looked up from germline, CDR1 is MNHEY and CDR2 is SMNVEV (reference sequence). After removal of 1 base from V and 0 bases from J, the junction contained 11 bases not matched to a gene. The CDR3 loop spans 18 amino acids. The CDR3 DNA reads as TGTGCCAGCAGTTTATACCCCCCCGGGACAGGCAGCTCCTACGAGCAGTACTTC. As protein: CASSLYPPGTGSSYEQYF.

The chain employs TRBV27 and TRBJ1-1, with TRBD1 matching 11 bases. Germline V gene data show CDR1 as MNHEY and CDR2 as SMNVEV (reference sequence). This CDR3 is built from 15 residues. V lost 5 bases to trimming and J lost 5 bases; unmatched junction nucleotides: 7. The CDR3 nucleotides read TGTGCCAGCAGTCAAACCGGGACAGGGGGGACTGAAGCTTTCTTT. It is translated as CASSQTGTGGTEAFF.

The chain couples TRBV2 to TRBJ2-7; 9 nucleotides line up with TRBD2. Germline loops: CDR1 SNHLY, CDR2 FYNNEI. There are 15 residues in the CDR3. After removal of 2 bases from V and 4 bases from J, the junction contained 6 bases not matched to a gene. CDR3 nucleotides: TGTGCCAGCAGTGAACCGGCGCGGGAGGGTTACGAGCAGTACTTC. As protein: CASSEPAREGYEQYF. The full variable domain, in which reference TRBV2 and TRBJ2-7 provide the parts outside the CDR3, is EPEVTQTPSHQVTQMGQEVILRCVPISNHLYFYWYRQILGQKVEFLVSFYNNEISEKSEIFDDQFSVERPDGSNFTLKIRSTKLEDSAMYFCASSEPAREGYEQYFGPGTRLTVT.

The chain employs TRBV7-9 and TRBJ2-1, with 10 bases that match TRBD2. CDR1 is SEHNR, CDR2 FQNEAQ, per germline (reference sequence). CDR3 length: 18 residues. Unmatched junction bases numbered 14, after V lost 5 bases and J lost 4 bases. DNA of the CDR3: TGTGCCAGCAGCCCTCGGATTCGGACTAGCGGTCCTTACAATGAGCAGTTCTTC. It translates to CASSPRIRTSGPYNEQFF.

The chain employs TRBV1 and TRBJ1-5. TRBV1 is reported as a pseudogene. This CDR3 is 20 amino acids long. CDR3 residues: CTSSQDWVLWDGPSNQPQHF. The CDR3 DNA sequence: TGCACCAGCAGCCAAGATTGGGTTCTCTGGGACGGGCCTAGCAATCAGCCCCAGCATTTT.

This clone is a singleton in its sample. V and J are TRBV4-2 and TRBJ2-3; 8 bases agree with TRBD2. The CDR3 covers 16 residues. Germline CDR1 and CDR2: LGHNA and YNFKEQ. After removal of 5 bases from V and 2 bases from J, the junction contained 9 bases not matched to a gene. CDR3 region: CASSIVLAGLTDTQYF. The CDR3 DNA reads TGTGCCAGCAGCATCGTCCTAGCGGGCCTCACAGATACGCAGTATTTT.

This clone was recorded a few times. This chain joins TRBV9 and TRBJ1-3, with D unresolved. Deletions cut 3 bases from V and 0 bases from J, with 7 bases between. Germline V gene data show CDR1 as SGDLS and CDR2 as YYNGEE. The CDR3 sequence is 14 residues long. CDR3 coding DNA: TGTGCCAGCAGCGCATTTTCCTCTGGAAACACCATATATTTT. Protein sequence: CASSAFSSGNTIYF.

The genes are TRBV11-2 and TRBJ1-1, with TRBD1 matching 7 bases. Per the germline V gene, CDR1 is SGHAT and CDR2 is FQNNGV. V shed 5 bases, J shed 0 bases, and the junction held 9 bases outside the gene matches. The CDR3 is 16 amino acids. This CDR3 is CASSLNRGHMNTEAFF. DNA of the CDR3: TGTGCCAGCAGCCTGAATAGGGGGCACATGAACACTGAAGCTTTCTTT.

The V call is TRBV28, the J call TRBJ1-2, with D perhaps TRBD1 (6 bases). Trimming pared 7 bases from V and 3 bases from J, leaving 15 bases between. Germline V gives CDR1 MDHEN, CDR2 SYDVKM. This CDR3 region has 14 residues. The CDR3 here is CASIYQGRYYGYTF. As DNA, the CDR3 is TGTGCCAGCATCTACCAGGGGCGGTACTATGGCTACACCTTC.